This T cell receptor beta chain was captured by sequencing in a study of graft-versus-host responses after intestinal transplantation. Looking at the study overall: Those transplanted obtained multivisceral, liver-intestinal, or isolated intestinal grafts.

On this clone: The antigen is not known.

Sequencing was performed with immunoSEQ multiplex PCR; in TCRdb, only in-frame clones are kept and a portion is missing. The sample lists fewer than 30,000 clones, 90% to 95% occurring once. The study, taken as a whole, reports: The study found high graft-versus-host to host-versus-graft clonal ratios in allografts of patients with graft-donor T cell macrochimerism. Early declines in HvG clones that occurred post-transplant were associated with peak circulating GvH clone levels. There were GvH clones found in recipient marrow, and some of them appeared first in ileum or blood.

The sequence was collected from a human patient who received an intestinal transplant, so some T cells may come from the graft donor. The sample was PBMCs, taken 66 days after intestinal transplant.

The CDR3 DNA reads TGTGCCAGTAGTACGTGGACCGAGACCGAGCAGCATTTT. It translates to CASSTWTETEQHF. The genes are TRBV19 and TRBJ1-5; D ambiguous. Germline V gives CDR1 LNHDA, CDR2 SQIVND (reference sequence). The CDR3 has 13 amino acids. V dropped 4 bases and J dropped 13 bases, with 17 bases sitting between them.